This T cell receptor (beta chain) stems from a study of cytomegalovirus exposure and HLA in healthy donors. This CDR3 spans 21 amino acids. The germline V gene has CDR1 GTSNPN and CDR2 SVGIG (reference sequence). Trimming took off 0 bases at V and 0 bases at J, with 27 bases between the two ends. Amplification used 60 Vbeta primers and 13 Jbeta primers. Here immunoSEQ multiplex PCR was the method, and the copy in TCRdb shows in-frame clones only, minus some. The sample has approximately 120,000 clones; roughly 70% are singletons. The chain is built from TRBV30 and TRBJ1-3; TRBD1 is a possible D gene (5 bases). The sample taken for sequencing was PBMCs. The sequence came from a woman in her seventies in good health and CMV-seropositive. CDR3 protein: CAWSVIGVFLMGRASGNTIYF. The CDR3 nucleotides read TGTGCCTGGAGTGTAATAGGGGTCTTCCTCATGGGCCGGGCCTCTGGAAACACCATATATTTT.